This T cell receptor beta chain was identified during a study of T-cell memory formation after mild COVID-19. CDR3 length: 13 amino acids. The germline CDR1 and CDR2 sequences are SGHRS and YFSETQ. The ends were cut back, 4 bases at V and 7 bases at J, with 14 bases in the middle. Study-level findings and limits: CD4+ clones that contracted lay mainly in CM and EM; CD8+ ones lay in EMRA.

A single record per CDR3 protein comes from TCRdb applying MiXCR to the 5' RACE reads. Of approximately 400,000 distinct CDR3 sequences detected, 18% appear once; the ten largest clones hold 20% to 25%. With regard to this clonotype: What it binds is not known.

Sequencing was done on a sample of PBMCs or a T cell subset sorted from them (not recorded which). V and J are TRBV5-1 and TRBJ1-2; tentatively, D is TRBD1 (5 bases). The receptor's source is a man younger than 35 who had mild COVID-19 (a few samples of this study predate the infection). Cell type and time point are not known. CDR3 protein: CASSPARQFGYTF. The CDR3 DNA reads TGCGCCAGCAGCCCGGCCCGACAGTTTGGCTACACCTTC.